Each of the 22 T cell receptor beta chains below was sequenced from the same sample in a study of graft-versus-host responses after intestinal transplantation. Assay: immunoSEQ multiplex PCR; the TCRdb copy retains only in-frame clones and omits some. The sample contains about 82,000 clones, 75% to 95% of which appear only once. Their antigens are not known. Sequencing used unstimulated CD4+ T cells sorted from spleen or lymph node cells, obtained before intestinal transplant. Receptors originate from a human donor who received an intestinal transplant.

V usage is TRBV23-1 and J usage is TRBJ1-6, with 9 nucleotides matching TRBD1. TRBV23-1 qualifies as an ORF whose function is uncertain. The CDR3 loop spans 14 amino acids. Losses at the gene ends were 6 bases for V and 10 bases for J; bases not matched to a gene: 7. The CDR3 reads CASSRGQGRSPLHF. DNA of the CDR3: TGCGCCAGCAGCCGTGGACAGGGGAGGTCACCCCTCCACTTT.

This chain joins TRBV7-6 and TRBJ1-4; no definite D call. The CDR3 runs to 16 residues. Germline V gene data show CDR1 as SGHVS and CDR2 as FNYEAQ. V was clipped by 5 bases and J by 8 bases, with 21 bases between them. The CDR3, as DNA: TGTGCCAGCAGCCCATTTCCGGTCGACTCGACCGAAAAACTGTTTTTT. It yields the protein CASSPFPVDSTEKLFF.

The chain recombines TRBV30 with TRBJ1-5, with D possibly TRBD1 on 6 matching bases. Germline V CDR1 and CDR2: GTSNPN, SVGIG (reference sequence). Trimming took 0 bases from V and 3 from J, leaving 15 bases between them. There are 16 residues in the CDR3. The CDR3 loop reads CAWSVGVQGINQPQHF. The CDR3, as DNA: TGTGCCTGGAGTGTAGGGGTACAGGGAATCAATCAGCCCCAGCATTTT.

The chain has TRBV4-3 and TRBJ2-7, with D perhaps matching TRBD2 (5 bases). The CDR3 sequence is 14 residues long. Trimming took 0 bases from V and 3 from J, leaving 9 bases between them. Germline V gives CDR1 LGHNA, CDR2 YSLEER. The CDR3 nucleotides are TGCGCCAGCAGCCAAGATATGAGGGACTACGAGCAGTACTTC. It yields the protein CASSQDMRDYEQYF.

This clone showed up just a few times. This chain joins TRBV5-1 and TRBJ2-1; D uncertain. The V end lost 4 bases, the J end lost 3 bases, and 11 bases lay between the germline ends. From germline, CDR1 is SGHRS and CDR2 YFSETQ. The CDR3 has 14 amino acids. For the CDR3, the DNA is TGCGCCAGCAGCCCTTCACCAGACTACAATGAGCAGTTCTTC. Protein product: CASSPSPDYNEQFF.

This chain joins TRBV10-3 and TRBJ1-2; TRBD1 matches at 8 bases. With V trimmed by 2 bases and J by 7 bases, 12 bases remained unmatched. Germline loops: CDR1 ENHRY, CDR2 SYGVKD. This CDR3 has 16 residues. The CDR3 reads CAISETRTGTFTGYTF. In DNA, the CDR3 is TGTGCCATCAGTGAGACCAGGACAGGGACTTTTACTGGCTACACCTTC.

This CDR3 is CASSTYHRGSSYEQYF. CDR3 coding DNA: TGTGCCAGCAGCACCTATCACAGGGGAAGCTCCTACGAGCAGTACTTC. The chain recombines TRBV11-2 with TRBJ2-7; 7 bases fit TRBD1. The V segment lost 5 bases and the J segment 0 bases; nucleotides outside the gene matches: 10. Germline V gene sequence: CDR1 SGHAT, CDR2 FQNNGV. CDR3 length: 16 amino acids.

The rearrangement joins TRBV10-1 to TRBJ2-4, with D perhaps TRBD1 (6 bases). The germline CDR1 and CDR2 sequences are WNHNN and SYGVQD (reference sequence). This CDR3 contains 17 residues. V lost 1 base and J 0 bases, leaving 13 bases between the germline ends. The CDR3 spells CASSEFWDTLAKNIQYF. CDR3 bases: TGCGCCAGCAGTGAGTTTTGGGACACCCTAGCCAAAAACATTCAGTACTTC.

The chain couples TRBV5-5 to TRBJ2-3, with D hard to call. This CDR3 is built from 16 residues. V was shortened by 4 bases and J by 2 bases, with 17 bases between the two germline ends. Germline loops: CDR1 SGHKS, CDR2 YYEKEE (reference sequence). The chain's CDR3 is CASSRILTRITDTQYF. The CDR3 DNA reads as TGTGCCAGCAGCCGAATCTTGACGAGGATCACAGATACGCAGTATTTT. The full variable domain, completed using reference TRBV5-5 and TRBJ2-3, is DAGVTQSPTHLIKTRGQQVTLRCSPISGHKSVSWYQQVLGQGPQFIFQYYEKEERGRGNFPDRFSARQFPNYSSELNVNALLLGDSALYLCASSRILTRITDTQYFGPGTRLTVL.

This clone was seen just once. CDR3 DNA: TGCGCCAGCAGCCAAGAGGCAGGGAACACTGAAGCTTTCTTT. Its translation is CASSQEAGNTEAFF. This rearrangement joins TRBV4-3 to TRBJ1-1; D remains unclear. The germline CDR1 and CDR2 sequences are LGHNA and YSLEER. This CDR3 contains 14 residues. V was cut by 0 bases and J by 1 base, with 6 bases left in between.

The CDR3 loop is CAWSVYAFRNQPQHF. DNA of the CDR3: TGTGCCTGGAGTGTGTACGCGTTTCGCAATCAGCCCCAGCATTTT. This chain connects TRBV30 to TRBJ1-5, with D unresolved. The V end was cut by 0 bases, the J end by 2 bases, with 11 bases between. CDR3 size: 15 residues. CDR1 GTSNPN and CDR2 SVGIG come from the germline V gene (reference sequence).

This clone came up once. This chain links TRBV5-4 with TRBJ2-1; 14 nucleotides match TRBD2. The germline CDR1 and CDR2 sequences are SGHNT and YYREEE (reference sequence). This CDR3 is built from 18 residues. The trim removed 4 bases at V and 5 bases at J, leaving 11 bases unmatched. The CDR3 DNA is TGTGCCAGCAGCCACCGGGGACTAGCGGGGGCTCGGGACAATGAGCAGTTCTTC. Translating gives CASSHRGLAGARDNEQFF.

The chain uses TRBV30 and TRBJ1-3; the D is unclear. The CDR3 is 15 amino acids. The germline CDR1 and CDR2 sequences are GTSNPN and SVGIG (reference sequence). V lost 0 bases, J lost 4 bases, and 13 bases lay in between. The CDR3 loop reads CAWSVPRTGGNTIYF. The CDR3 DNA reads TGTGCCTGGAGTGTACCCAGGACTGGGGGAAACACCATATATTTT.

The rearrangement uses TRBV7-9 and TRBJ1-1; no firm D call. Trimming pared 6 bases from V and 8 bases from J, leaving 10 bases between. Germline-derived CDR1 and CDR2 are SEHNR and FQNEAQ (reference sequence). The CDR3 contains 11 residues. In nucleotides, the CDR3 is TGTGCCAGCAGGACCACAGAGGAAGCTTTCTTT. Translated, it gives CASRTTEEAFF.

The rearrangement uses TRBV2 and TRBJ2-2; D is perhaps TRBD1 (6 bases). The CDR3 consists of 16 residues. Germline CDR1 is SNHLY and CDR2 is FYNNEI. The V and J ends lost 6 bases and 1 base respectively, with 15 bases between them. The CDR3 DNA is TGTGCCAGCAGCCTGACCGGGACAAGGAACACCGGGGAGCTGTTTTTT. Translation: CASSLTGTRNTGELFF.

The gene calls are TRBV30 and TRBJ2-1, with D unresolved. Germline values: CDR1 GTSNPN, CDR2 SVGIG (reference sequence). V was shortened by 0 bases and J by 7 bases, with 4 bases between the two germline ends. CDR3 length equals 11 residues. Written as DNA, the CDR3 is TGTGCCTGGAGTGTCGGGAATGAGCAGTTCTTC. Protein: CAWSVGNEQFF.

The chain links TRBV7-2 to TRBJ2-7; the match to TRBD1 covers 7 bases. The J segment lost 2 bases and the V segment lost 1 base, leaving 8 bases of the junction unmatched. The CDR3 consists of 16 residues. Germline CDR1 SGHTA, CDR2 FQGNSA. CDR3 amino acids: CASSLVPQGVTYEQYF. CDR3 in DNA: TGTGCCAGCAGCTTAGTCCCCCAGGGGGTGACCTACGAGCAGTACTTC.

The rearrangement links TRBV6-6 to TRBJ1-3; D possibly corresponds to TRBD1 (6 bases). This CDR3 is 16 amino acids long. V was clipped by 0 bases and J by 2 bases, with 11 bases between them. Per the germline V gene, CDR1 is MNHNY and CDR2 is SVGAGI (reference sequence). CDR3 DNA: TGTGCCAGCAGTTACTCGGCAGGGGCTCCTGGAAACACCATATATTTT. Protein: CASSYSAGAPGNTIYF.

The V and J genes are TRBV27 and TRBJ1-2; D call uncertain. The CDR3 loop spans 13 amino acids. In germline, CDR1 is MNHEY, CDR2 SMNVEV (reference sequence). The V end was cut by 2 bases, the J end by 4 bases, with 8 bases between. The CDR3 loop is CASSLNGVYGYTF. As DNA, the CDR3 is TGTGCCAGCAGTTTAAACGGAGTCTATGGCTACACCTTC.

V gene TRBV19 combines with J gene TRBJ2-4; perhaps TRBD2 as D (6 bases). V lost 5 bases to trimming and J lost 10 bases, with 33 bases between them. This CDR3 has 19 residues. Germline CDR1 and CDR2: LNHDA and SQIVND (reference sequence). The CDR3 nucleotides read TGTGCCAGTAGTCCATCCAGTGGGACTTCCTATTCCCCTGAAACAATTCAGTACTTC. Its translation is CASSPSSGTSYSPETIQYF.

This chain links TRBV11-3 with TRBJ2-7; D might be TRBD1 (5 bases). This CDR3 spans 14 amino acids. CDR1 SGHNT and CDR2 YENEEA come from the germline V gene. Trimming took off 0 bases at V and 0 bases at J, with 6 bases between the two ends. The CDR3: CASSLDDSSYEQYF. In DNA, the CDR3 is TGTGCCAGCAGCTTAGATGACAGCTCCTACGAGCAGTACTTC.

The chain links TRBV7-2 to TRBJ2-7; D gene ambiguous. The V and J ends lost 5 bases and 2 bases respectively, with 16 bases between them. This CDR3 is 15 amino acids long. Germline-derived CDR1 and CDR2 are SGHTA and FQGNSA. The CDR3 loop is CASSRLVDSAYEQYF. The CDR3 coding sequence is TGTGCCAGCAGCCGACTTGTGGATTCAGCCTACGAGCAGTACTTC.